The rows below give T cell receptor beta chains drawn from one sample of a study of tumor and adjacent non-tumor tissue in lung cancer. One entry per CDR3 protein, called by TCRdb with MiXCR from the multiplex PCR reads. The sample holds about 80,000 distinct CDR3 sequences, roughly 80% seen once. Sequencing was done on a sample of distant non-tumor lung tissue. These receptors were taken from a man aged 60 to 69 with non-small cell lung cancer. Both conserved end residues are trimmed from each CDR3.

cdr3_length | j_call | v_call | cdr3_aa
12 | TRBJ2-1 | TRBV9 | ASSAGTVDNEQF
13 | TRBJ2-1 | TRBV6-6 | ASSYPSTGEDEQF
17 | TRBJ2-6 | TRBV11-2 | ASSLVPKDRPSGVNILT
12 | TRBJ1-2 | TRBV19 | ASSISAANYGYT
12 | TRBJ2-1 | TRBV4-3 | ASSQDQGRLEQF
13 | TRBJ2-3 | TRBV11-2 | TSSLDRDARDTQY
11 | TRBJ1-2 | TRBV20-1 | SLLHARNYGYT
14 | TRBJ2-2 | TRBV11-3 | ARSLATITNTGELF
13 | TRBJ2-3 | TRBV4-2 | ANSHNYGVADTQY
13 | TRBJ2-1 | TRBV6-5 | ASSYFPGQGYDQF
11 | TRBJ2-7 | TRBV20-1 | SDRTVNSYEEY
13 | TRBJ2-5 | TRBV4-1 | ASRGERGERENQY
11 | - | TRBV6-9 | ASRPHSSYEQF
14 | TRBJ2-3 | TRBV5-1 | TSSLGTALSTDTQY
13 | TRBJ2-6 | TRBV12-3/TRBV12-4 | ASIQGLSRANVLT
11 | TRBJ1-1 | TRBV11-2 | VGSLQGGREAF
14 | TRBJ2-7 | TRBV6-5 | TNSYTSTGASYEQC
11 | TRBJ2-7 | TRBV29-1 | SVELPNSYEQY
12 | TRBJ2-2 | TRBV6-1 | ASRLAGDTGELF
15 | TRBJ2-6 | TRBV6-5 | PCSLAGVSSGANVLT
12 | TRBJ2-3 | TRBV20-1 | SASPDSGTHTQY
16 | TRBJ2-1 | TRBV20-1 | SARYGGGLAWTWDEQF
13 | TRBJ1-5 | TRBV28 | ASSLGWADNQPQH
14 | TRBJ1-1 | TRBV6-5 | ASSYAQGGFGIEAF
10 | TRBJ2-7 | TRBV20-1 | NASAFTYEQY
9 | TRBJ2-3 | TRBV6-8 | ASSWADTQY
15 | TRBJ1-1 | TRBV28 | ASSLLGQGRGNTEAF
15 | TRBJ1-6 | TRBV5-5 | ASSSRTGQNDASPLH
14 | TRBJ1-5 | TRBV6-2/TRBV6-3 | ASRLQGQSGNQPQH
13 | TRBJ2-1 | TRBV11-3 | TSTPTSRGAHEQF
13 | TRBJ2-7 | TRBV11-2 | ASSRYGTRGFEQY
15 | TRBJ2-6 | TRBV6-5 | ASSLAGVSSGANVLS
14 | TRBJ2-3 | TRBV7-9 | ASSLALAGRTDTQY
10 | TRBJ1-5 | TRBV7-9 | ASSVGNRLQH
12 | TRBJ2-5 | TRBV11-2 | ASTSVQVQETQY
11 | TRBJ1-1 | TRBV11-2 | ASSLGRGENAF
12 | TRBJ2-7 | TRBV20-1 | SPRVGTKLYKQY
12 | TRBJ1-1 | TRBV6-1 | ASRSGHVNNETF
14 | TRBJ1-2 | TRBV4-1 | ASSPRGTGEYYGYT
12 | TRBJ1-2 | TRBV6-5 | ASDRSGINYGYT
12 | TRBJ1-1 | TRBV11-2 | VGNLIGRGTEAI
13 | TRBJ1-3 | TRBV7-3 | ASSLSGCLGNTIY
15 | TRBJ2-1 | TRBV12-3/TRBV12-4 | ASSFLQGPIGGHGQF
13 | TRBJ1-4 | TRBV5-5 | ASSPGTGGGWGLF